The rows below give T cell receptor beta chains drawn from one sample of a study of T-cell reconstitution after alpha-beta-depleted transplantation in children. Via MiXCR, TCRdb re-called the PCR reads, giving one row per CDR3 protein. Of about 200,000 distinct CDR3 sequences listed, approximately 15% are singletons. The source was PBMCs, mostly from graft donor cells, collected 360 days after TCRalphabeta/CD19-depleted stem cell transplant. Receptors were obtained from a male patient aged 2 to 9 who had a stem cell transplant for acute lymphoblastic leukemia, so the T cells may come from the graft donor. CDR3s include the opening cysteine and the closing phenylalanine or tryptophan. Fields, in order: J gene, CDR3 length, V gene, CDR3 protein.

J: TRBJ2-1
length: 20
V: TRBV27
CDR3: CASSPPPDGGTRRSYNEQFF

J: TRBJ2-3
length: 12
V: TRBV9
CDR3: CASSVVGKLQYF

J: TRBJ2-1
length: 16
V: TRBV5-1
CDR3: CASSLEGAGGYNEQFF

J: TRBJ2-3
length: 11
V: TRBV20-1
CDR3: CSAARADTQYF

J: TRBJ1-4
length: 13
V: TRBV9
CDR3: CASSQDQRDGLFF

J: TRBJ1-2
length: 16
V: TRBV4-2
CDR3: CASSQDWTGGDYGYTF

J: TRBJ2-3
length: 14
V: TRBV5-1
CDR3: CASSDGAPTDTQYF

J: TRBJ1-2
length: 11
V: TRBV12-3/TRBV12-4
CDR3: CASSSLRGYTF

J: TRBJ2-3
length: 15
V: TRBV6-1
CDR3: CASSLPGQLTDTQYF

J: TRBJ2-7
length: 15
V: TRBV5-1
CDR3: CASSLKGQGTNEQYF

J: TRBJ2-2
length: 16
V: TRBV28
CDR3: CASSFRQGSYTGELFF

J: TRBJ1-2
length: 15
V: TRBV18
CDR3: CASSPRTGYSDGYTF

J: TRBJ2-3
length: 17
V: TRBV28
CDR3: CASSLSGTGMRTDTQYF

J: TRBJ2-2
length: 17
V: TRBV4-1
CDR3: CASSQDALERERGELFF

J: TRBJ1-6
length: 15
V: TRBV6-1
CDR3: CASSRGSSGNSPLHF

J: TRBJ2-1
length: 13
V: TRBV11-2
CDR3: CASSLDPGGEQFF

J: TRBJ2-5
length: 15
V: TRBV27
CDR3: CASSLRSASRETQYF

J: TRBJ2-5
length: 15
V: TRBV7-2
CDR3: CASSTRGQGQETQYF

J: TRBJ1-1
length: 13
V: TRBV29-1
CDR3: CSVERGEGTEAFF

J: TRBJ2-1
length: 15
V: TRBV7-9
CDR3: CASSLIRERGNEQFF

J: TRBJ2-6
length: 15
V: TRBV10-1
CDR3: CASSGRASGANVLTF

J: TRBJ2-7
length: 16
V: TRBV4-2
CDR3: CASSQDADGQTYEQYF

J: TRBJ2-6
length: 16
V: TRBV6-5
CDR3: CASSYSGGTGANVLTF

J: TRBJ1-1
length: 13
V: TRBV7-9
CDR3: CASSYTGTGKAFF

J: TRBJ1-1
length: 18
V: TRBV12-3/TRBV12-4
CDR3: CASSSEVDRGRLGTEAFF

J: TRBJ2-1
length: 12
V: TRBV9
CDR3: CASSVAGNEQFF

J: TRBJ2-1
length: 16
V: TRBV7-9
CDR3: CASSLAGGGAYNEQFF

J: TRBJ2-7
length: 14
V: TRBV10-2
CDR3: CASSEGRGLSEQYF

J: TRBJ1-1
length: 13
V: TRBV3-1
CDR3: CASSQDEGARAFF

J: TRBJ1-1
length: 15
V: TRBV9
CDR3: CASRGGLWANTEAFF

J: TRBJ2-7
length: 15
V: TRBV4-2
CDR3: CASSQDRGLIYEQYF